This T cell receptor beta chain was identified in a study of T cell responses to AZD1222 COVID-19 vaccine. Study observations and caveats: The donors showed a predominance of white British ancestry and of females, with possible underestimation of clonal diversity. Baseline testing showed seropositivity in only a handful of AZD1222 recipients. Repertoires were obtained solely post-peak T cell response. The breadth and depth of Spike-specific TCRs increased once two AZD1222 doses had been given.

Assay: immunoSEQ multiplex PCR; the TCRdb copy retains only in-frame clones and omits some. The data show 150,000 to 200,000 clones, 94% seen once. As concerns this clone: The target antigen is unknown.

The TCR sequence derives from an adult in good health. The sample consisted of peripheral blood, taken on day 0 of AZD1222 vaccination.

DNA of the CDR3: TGTGCCTGGAATGCCGTCGGGGCCCAGTACTTC. This encodes CAWNAVGAQYF. This chain joins TRBV30 and TRBJ2-5; tentative D call: TRBD2 (5 bases). CDR3 size: 11 residues. The V end was cut by 4 bases, the J end by 9 bases, with 12 bases between. From germline, CDR1 is GTSNPN and CDR2 SVGIG (reference sequence).